In its sample, the clone carrying this TCR beta chain was seen once. Clones were read by immunoSEQ multiplex PCR, and TCRdb kept only the in-frame ones, dropping some. The sample holds tens of thousands of clones, approximately 78% seen once. This sample is part of a study of blood T cell repertoires in COVID-19. Study details: Whether acute or convalescent, the COVID-19 samples came from the United States, Italy and Spain. PBMCs, B-cell-depleted T cells, or T cells were the source of the cDNA or gDNA that made up the material.

The CDR3 is made up of 17 amino acids. Trimming removed 6 bases from V and 2 bases from J, with 17 bases in between. CDR1 LGHDT and CDR2 YNNKEL come from the germline V gene (reference sequence). The sequence came from a human donor in a cohort sampled during active COVID-19. Source material: peripheral blood. V is TRBV3-1 (or the pseudogene TRBV3-2) and J is TRBJ1-6; no clear D. CDR3 sequence reads: CASSPNSGTTYNSPLHF. The CDR3 bases are TGTGCCAGCAGTCCCAACTCGGGAACGACCTATAATTCACCCCTCCACTTT.